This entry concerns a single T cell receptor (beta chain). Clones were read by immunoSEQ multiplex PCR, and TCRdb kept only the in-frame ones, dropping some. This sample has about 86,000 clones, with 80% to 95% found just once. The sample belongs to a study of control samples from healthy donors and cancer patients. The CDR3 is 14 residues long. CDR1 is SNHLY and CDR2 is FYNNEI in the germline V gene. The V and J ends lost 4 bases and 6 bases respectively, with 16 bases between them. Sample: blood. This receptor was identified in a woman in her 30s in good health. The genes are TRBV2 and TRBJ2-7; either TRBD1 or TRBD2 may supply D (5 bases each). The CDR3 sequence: CASSVPGLVSEQYF. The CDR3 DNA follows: TGTGCCAGCAGTGTCCCGGGGCTAGTCTCCGAGCAGTACTTC.